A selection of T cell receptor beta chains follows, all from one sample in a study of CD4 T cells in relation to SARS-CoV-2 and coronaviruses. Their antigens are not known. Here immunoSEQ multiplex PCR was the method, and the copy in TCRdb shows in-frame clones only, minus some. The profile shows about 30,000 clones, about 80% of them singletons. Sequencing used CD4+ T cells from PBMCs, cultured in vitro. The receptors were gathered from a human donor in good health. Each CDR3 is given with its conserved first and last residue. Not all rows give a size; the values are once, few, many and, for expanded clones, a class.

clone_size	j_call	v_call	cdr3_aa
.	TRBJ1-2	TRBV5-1	CASSGQGSQLDGYTF
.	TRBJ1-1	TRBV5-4	CASSLQGVTEAFF
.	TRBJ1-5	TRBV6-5	CASSPHSEQPQHF
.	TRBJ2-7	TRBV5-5	CASSPTGTQSYEQYF
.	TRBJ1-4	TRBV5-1	CASSPDGTAKELFF
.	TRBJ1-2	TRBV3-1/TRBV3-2	CASSRVNHLTDGYTF
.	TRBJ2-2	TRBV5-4	CASSLGMSSGELFF
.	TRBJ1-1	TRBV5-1	CASSTQGPVGTEAFF
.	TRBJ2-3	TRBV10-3	CAISEATSGGYEDTQYF
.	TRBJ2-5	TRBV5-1	CASSYGLAGGNQETQYF
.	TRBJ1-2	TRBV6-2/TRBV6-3	CASSPSAFINYGYTF
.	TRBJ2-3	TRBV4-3	CASSRGRDTQYF
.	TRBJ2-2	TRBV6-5	CASSRTRGVGELFF
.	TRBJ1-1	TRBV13	CATKLGTEAFF
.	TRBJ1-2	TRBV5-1	CASSFLSVDYGYTF
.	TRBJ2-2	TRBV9	CASSARSTGFPGELFF
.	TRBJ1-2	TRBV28	CASNAALGDGYTF
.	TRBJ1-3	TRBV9	CASSTQGFGNTIYF
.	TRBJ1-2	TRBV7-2	CASSPGQGNYGYTF
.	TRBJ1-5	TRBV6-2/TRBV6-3	CASSRQGEYQPQHF
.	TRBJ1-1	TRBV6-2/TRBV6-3	CASSYDRDKVNTEAFF
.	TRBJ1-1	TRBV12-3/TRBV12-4	CASSFLGSEAFF
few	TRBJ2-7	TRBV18	CASSPSDEQYF
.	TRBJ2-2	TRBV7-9	CASSLASYRGRDTGELFF
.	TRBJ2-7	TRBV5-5	CASSSRGELPREQYF
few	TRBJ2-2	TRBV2	CASRESLIGTGELFF
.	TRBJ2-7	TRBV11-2	CASSLGSGRYEQYF
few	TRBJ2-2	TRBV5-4	CASSPGTGRAGELFF
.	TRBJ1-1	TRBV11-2	CASSPGEPEAFF
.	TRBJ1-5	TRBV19	CASRIQGGNQPQHF
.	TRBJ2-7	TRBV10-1	CASSESGRDEQYF
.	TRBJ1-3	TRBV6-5	CASRLGGGDTIYF
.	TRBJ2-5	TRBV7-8	CASSSGGGGQETQYF
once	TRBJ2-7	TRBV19	CASSRFGQGTSYEQYF
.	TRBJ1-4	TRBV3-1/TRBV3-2	CASSGGTRQEKLFF
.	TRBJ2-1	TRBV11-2	CASSSLTSVGEQFF
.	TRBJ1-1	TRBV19	CASSTDRETEAFF